What follows is one T cell receptor beta chain and its context. Its antigen remains unknown. This sample was included in a study of siplizumab effects on memory and regulatory T cells. Whole-study findings and limits: A mean of roughly 68% of mappable alloreactive CD4+ clones were Treg-derived with siplizumab, compared with about 28% in controls. About 80-96% of proliferating CD4+ or CD8+ clones had no assignable naive or memory phenotype.

This table comes from immunoSEQ multiplex PCR, and its TCRdb copy is limited to in-frame clones, with some not included. The sample yields about 57,000 clones, approximately 87% seen once. This CDR3 has 14 amino acids. Germline V lookup: CDR1 KGHSH, CDR2 LQKENI. Between the trimmed V and J ends, which lost 4 bases and 4 bases, there was a span of 10 bases. The chain uses TRBV18 and TRBJ2-2; the D gene is possibly TRBD1 (6 bases). The clonotype comes from a human donor in good health. The sequenced sample was memory CD4+ T cells sorted from blood. The CDR3 reads CASSRTTGTGELFF. As DNA, the CDR3 is TGTGCCAGCTCACGGACGACAGGCACCGGGGAGCTGTTTTTT. The full variable domain, its missing parts supplied by reference TRBV18 and TRBJ2-2, is NAGVMQNPRHLVRRRGQEARLRCSPMKGHSHVYWYRQLPEEGLKFMVYLQKENIIDESGMPKERFSAEFPKEGPSILRIQQVVRGDSAAYFCASSRTTGTGELFFGEGSRLTVL.